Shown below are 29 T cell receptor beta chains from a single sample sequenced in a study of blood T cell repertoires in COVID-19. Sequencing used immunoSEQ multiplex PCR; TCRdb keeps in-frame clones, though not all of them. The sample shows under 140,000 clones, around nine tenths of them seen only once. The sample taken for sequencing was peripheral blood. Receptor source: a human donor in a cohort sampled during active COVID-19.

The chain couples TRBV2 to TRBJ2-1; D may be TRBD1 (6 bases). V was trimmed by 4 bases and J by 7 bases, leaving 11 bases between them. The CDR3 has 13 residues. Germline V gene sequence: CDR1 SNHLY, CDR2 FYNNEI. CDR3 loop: CASSGTVINEQFF. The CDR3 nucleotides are TGTGCCAGCAGTGGGACAGTCATAAATGAGCAGTTCTTC.

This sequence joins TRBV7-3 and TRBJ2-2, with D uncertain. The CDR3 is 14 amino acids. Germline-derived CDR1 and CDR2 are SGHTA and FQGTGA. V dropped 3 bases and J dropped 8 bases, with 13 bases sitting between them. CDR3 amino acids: CASSLVPNSGELFF. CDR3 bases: TGTGCCAGCAGCTTGGTTCCGAACTCGGGGGAGCTGTTTTTT. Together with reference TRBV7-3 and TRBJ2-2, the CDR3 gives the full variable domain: GAGVSQTPSNKVTEKGKYVELRCDPISGHTALYWYRQSLGQGPEFLIYFQGTGAADDSGLPNDRFFAVRPEGSVSTLKIQRTERGDSAVYLCASSLVPNSGELFFGEGSRLTVL.

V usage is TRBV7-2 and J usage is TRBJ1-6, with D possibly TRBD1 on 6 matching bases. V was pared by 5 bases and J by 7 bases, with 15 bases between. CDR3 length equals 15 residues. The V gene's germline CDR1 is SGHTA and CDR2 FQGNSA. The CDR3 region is CASSPQGLRNSPLHF. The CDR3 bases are TGTGCCAGCAGCCCCCAGGGGTTGAGGAATTCACCCCTCCACTTT.

The chain's CDR3 is CASSWTGLSYEQYF. CDR3 nucleotides: TGTGCCAGCAGCTGGACAGGCCTCAGCTACGAGCAGTACTTC. The J gene is TRBJ2-7, the V gene TRBV3-1 (or the pseudogene TRBV3-2); 7 nucleotides line up with TRBD1. V lost 5 bases and J lost 3; bases outside the gene matches: 7. The germline V gene has CDR1 LGHDT and CDR2 YNNKEL (reference sequence). The CDR3 consists of 14 residues.

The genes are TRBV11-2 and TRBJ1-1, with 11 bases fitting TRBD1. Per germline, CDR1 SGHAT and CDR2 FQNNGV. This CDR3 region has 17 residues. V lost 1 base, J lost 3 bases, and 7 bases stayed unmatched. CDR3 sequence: CASSLGTGGAAYTEAFF. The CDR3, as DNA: TGTGCCAGCAGCTTAGGGACAGGGGGCGCCGCTTACACTGAAGCTTTCTTT.

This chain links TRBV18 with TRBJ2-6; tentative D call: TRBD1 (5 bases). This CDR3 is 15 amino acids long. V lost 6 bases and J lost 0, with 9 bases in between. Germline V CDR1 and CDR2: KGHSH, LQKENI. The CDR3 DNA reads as TGTGCCAGCTCGACAGCTAACTCTGGGGCCAACGTCCTGACTTTC. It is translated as CASSTANSGANVLTF.

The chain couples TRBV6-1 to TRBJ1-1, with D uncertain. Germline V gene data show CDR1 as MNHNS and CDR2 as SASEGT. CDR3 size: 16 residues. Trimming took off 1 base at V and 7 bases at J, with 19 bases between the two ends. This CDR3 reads CASSEVVNGYTDEAFF. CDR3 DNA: TGTGCCAGCAGTGAAGTTGTCAATGGGTACACAGATGAAGCTTTCTTT.

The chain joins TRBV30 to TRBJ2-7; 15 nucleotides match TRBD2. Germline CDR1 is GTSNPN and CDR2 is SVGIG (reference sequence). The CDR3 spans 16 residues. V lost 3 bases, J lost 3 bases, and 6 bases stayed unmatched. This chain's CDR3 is CAWREGLAGGFYEQYF. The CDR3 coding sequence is TGTGCCTGGAGAGAGGGACTAGCGGGGGGTTTCTACGAGCAGTACTTC. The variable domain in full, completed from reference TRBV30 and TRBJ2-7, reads SQTIHQWPATLVQPVGSPLSLECTVEGTSNPNLYWYRQAAGRGLQLLFYSVGIGQISSEVPQNLSASRPQDRQFILSSKKLLLSDSGFYLCAWREGLAGGFYEQYFGPGTRLTVT.

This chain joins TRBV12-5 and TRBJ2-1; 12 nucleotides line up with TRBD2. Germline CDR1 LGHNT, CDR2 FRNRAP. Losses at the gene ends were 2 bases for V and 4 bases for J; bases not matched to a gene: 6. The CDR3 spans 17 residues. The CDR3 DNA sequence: TGTGCTAGTGGTTTGCGATTACTAGCGGGGGGATACAATGAGCAGTTCTTC. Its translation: CASGLRLLAGGYNEQFF.

CDR3 sequence (DNA): TGTGCCAGCAGTCTTTCGACAGGGGGCCACAATCAGCCCCAGCATTTT. This gives the protein CASSLSTGGHNQPQHF. This chain uses TRBV28 with TRBJ1-5; 10 bases fit TRBD1. The CDR3 has 16 amino acids. V shed 5 bases, J shed 3 bases, and the junction held 7 bases outside the gene matches. CDR1 and CDR2 (germline): MDHEN, SYDVKM.

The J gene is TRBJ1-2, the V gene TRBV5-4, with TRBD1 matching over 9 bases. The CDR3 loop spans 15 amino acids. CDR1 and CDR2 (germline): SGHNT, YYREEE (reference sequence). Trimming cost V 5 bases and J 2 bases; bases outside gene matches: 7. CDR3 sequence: CASRIDRGYNYGYTF. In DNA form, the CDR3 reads TGTGCCAGCAGGATAGACAGGGGGTACAACTATGGCTACACCTTC.

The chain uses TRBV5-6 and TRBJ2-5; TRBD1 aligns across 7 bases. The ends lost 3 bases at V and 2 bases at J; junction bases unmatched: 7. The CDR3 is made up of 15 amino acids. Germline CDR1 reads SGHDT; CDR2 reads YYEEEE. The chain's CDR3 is CASSYPGQWQETQYF. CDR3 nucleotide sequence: TGTGCCAGCAGCTACCCGGGACAGTGGCAAGAGACCCAGTACTTC.

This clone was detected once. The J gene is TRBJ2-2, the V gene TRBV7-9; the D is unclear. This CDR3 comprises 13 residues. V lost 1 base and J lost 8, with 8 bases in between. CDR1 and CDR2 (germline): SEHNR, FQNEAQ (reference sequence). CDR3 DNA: TGTGCCAGCAGCTTAGGCGTCGTGGGGGAGCTGTTTTTT. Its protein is CASSLGVVGELFF.

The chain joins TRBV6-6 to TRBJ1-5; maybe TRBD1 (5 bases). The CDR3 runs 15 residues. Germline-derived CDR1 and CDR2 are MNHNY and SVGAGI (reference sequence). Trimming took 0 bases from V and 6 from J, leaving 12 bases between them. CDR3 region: CASSYSGRGSQPQHF. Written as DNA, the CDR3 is TGTGCCAGCAGTTACTCTGGGAGGGGTAGTCAGCCCCAGCATTTT.

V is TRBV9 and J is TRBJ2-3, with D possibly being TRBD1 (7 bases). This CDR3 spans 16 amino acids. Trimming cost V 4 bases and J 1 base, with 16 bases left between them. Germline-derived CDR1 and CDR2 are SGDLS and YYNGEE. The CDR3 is CASSPRTGEGTDTQYF. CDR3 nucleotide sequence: TGTGCCAGCAGCCCGCGCACAGGGGAGGGCACAGATACGCAGTATTTT.

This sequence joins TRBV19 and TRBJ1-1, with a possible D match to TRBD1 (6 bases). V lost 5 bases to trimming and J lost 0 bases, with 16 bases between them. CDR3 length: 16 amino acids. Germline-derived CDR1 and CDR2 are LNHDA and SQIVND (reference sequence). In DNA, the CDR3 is TGTGCCAGTAGTGCCGTCACCGGGACAATGAACACTGAAGCTTTCTTT. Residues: CASSAVTGTMNTEAFF. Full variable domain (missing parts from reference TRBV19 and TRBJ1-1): DGGITQSPKYLFRKEGQNVTLSCEQNLNHDAMYWYRQDPGQGLRLIYYSQIVNDFQKGDIAEGYSVSREKKESFPLTVTSAQKNPTAFYLCASSAVTGTMNTEAFFGQGTRLTVV.

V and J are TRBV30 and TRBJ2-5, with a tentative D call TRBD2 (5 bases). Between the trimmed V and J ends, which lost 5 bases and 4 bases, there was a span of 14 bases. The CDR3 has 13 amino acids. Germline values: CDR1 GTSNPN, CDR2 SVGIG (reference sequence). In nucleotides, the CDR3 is TGTGCCTGGTCGACTAACCCTGTAGAGACCCAGTACTTC. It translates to CAWSTNPVETQYF.

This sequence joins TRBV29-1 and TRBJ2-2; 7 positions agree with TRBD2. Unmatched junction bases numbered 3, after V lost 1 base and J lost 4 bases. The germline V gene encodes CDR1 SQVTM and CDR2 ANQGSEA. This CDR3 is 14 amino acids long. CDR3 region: CSVEGTRVTGELFF. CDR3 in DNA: TGCAGCGTTGAAGGGACTAGGGTCACCGGGGAGCTGTTTTTT.

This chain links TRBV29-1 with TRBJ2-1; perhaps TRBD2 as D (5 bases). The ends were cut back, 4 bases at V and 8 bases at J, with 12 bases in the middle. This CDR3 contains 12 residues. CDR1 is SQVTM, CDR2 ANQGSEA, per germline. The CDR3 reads CSVGGTSDEQFF. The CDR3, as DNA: TGCAGCGTTGGCGGAACTAGTGATGAGCAGTTCTTC.

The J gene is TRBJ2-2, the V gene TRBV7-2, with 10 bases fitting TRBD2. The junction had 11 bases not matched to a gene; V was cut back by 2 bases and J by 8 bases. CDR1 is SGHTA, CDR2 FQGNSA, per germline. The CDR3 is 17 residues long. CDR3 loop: CASSLFSAGGPRGELFF. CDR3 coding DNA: TGTGCCAGCAGCTTATTTTCAGCGGGGGGGCCCAGAGGGGAGCTGTTTTTT. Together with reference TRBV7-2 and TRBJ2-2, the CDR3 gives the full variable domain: GAGVSQSPSNKVTEKGKDVELRCDPISGHTALYWYRQSLGQGLEFLIYFQGNSAPDKSGLPSDRFSAERTGGSVSTLTIQRTQQEDSAVYLCASSLFSAGGPRGELFFGEGSRLTVL.

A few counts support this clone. CDR3 loop: CASSMTGVLGQPQHF. CDR3 DNA: TGTGCCAGTAGTATGACCGGGGTTTTAGGTCAGCCCCAGCATTTT. This rearrangement joins TRBV19 to TRBJ1-5; D not certain. CDR3 length: 15 residues. Germline V gene data show CDR1 as LNHDA and CDR2 as SQIVND (reference sequence). The V and J ends lost 3 bases and 6 bases respectively, with 15 bases between them.

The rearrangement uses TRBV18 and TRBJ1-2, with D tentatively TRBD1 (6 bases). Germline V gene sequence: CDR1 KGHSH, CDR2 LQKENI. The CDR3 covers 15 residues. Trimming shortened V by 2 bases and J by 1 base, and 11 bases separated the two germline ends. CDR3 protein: CASSPRTVDNYGYTF. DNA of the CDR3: TGTGCCAGCTCACCAAGGACAGTTGATAACTATGGCTACACCTTC.

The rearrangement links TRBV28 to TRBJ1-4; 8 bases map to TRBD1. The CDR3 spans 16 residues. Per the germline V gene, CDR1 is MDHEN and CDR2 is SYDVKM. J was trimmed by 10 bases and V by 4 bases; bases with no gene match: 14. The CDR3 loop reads CASSSGNDRGRGKLFF. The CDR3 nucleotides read TGTGCCAGCAGTTCCGGTAACGACAGGGGCAGGGGAAAACTGTTTTTT.

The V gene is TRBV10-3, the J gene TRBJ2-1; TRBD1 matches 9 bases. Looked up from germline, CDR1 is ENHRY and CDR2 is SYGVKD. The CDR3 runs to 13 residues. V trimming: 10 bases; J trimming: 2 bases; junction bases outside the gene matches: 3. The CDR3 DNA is TGTGCCACGGGACAGGGCCCCTACAATGAGCAGTTCTTC. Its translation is CATGQGPYNEQFF.

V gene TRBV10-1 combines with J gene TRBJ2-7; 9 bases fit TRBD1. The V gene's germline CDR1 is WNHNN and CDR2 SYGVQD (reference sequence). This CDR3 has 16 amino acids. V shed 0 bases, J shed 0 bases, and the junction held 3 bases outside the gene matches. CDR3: CASSESGQGSSYEQYF. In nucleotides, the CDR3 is TGCGCCAGCAGTGAGTCGGGACAGGGTAGCTCCTACGAGCAGTACTTC.

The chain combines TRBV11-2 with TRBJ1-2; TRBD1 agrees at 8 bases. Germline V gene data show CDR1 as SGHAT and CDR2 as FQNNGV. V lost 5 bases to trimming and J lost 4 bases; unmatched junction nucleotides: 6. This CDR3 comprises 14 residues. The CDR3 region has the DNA TGTGCCAGCAGCCCCGGGACAGGCCTCTATGGCTACACCTTC. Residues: CASSPGTGLYGYTF.

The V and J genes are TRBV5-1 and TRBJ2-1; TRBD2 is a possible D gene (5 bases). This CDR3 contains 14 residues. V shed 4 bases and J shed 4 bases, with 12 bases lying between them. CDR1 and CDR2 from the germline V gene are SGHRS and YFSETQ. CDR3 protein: CASSPGSTYNEQFF. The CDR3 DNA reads TGCGCCAGCAGCCCGGGGTCCACATACAATGAGCAGTTCTTC.

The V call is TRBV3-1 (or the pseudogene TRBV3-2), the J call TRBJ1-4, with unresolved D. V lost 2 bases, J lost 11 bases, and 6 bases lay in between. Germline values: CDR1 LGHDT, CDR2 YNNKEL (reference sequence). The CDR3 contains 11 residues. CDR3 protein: CASSQSRKLFF. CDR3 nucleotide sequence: TGTGCCAGCAGCCAAAGTCGGAAACTGTTTTTT.

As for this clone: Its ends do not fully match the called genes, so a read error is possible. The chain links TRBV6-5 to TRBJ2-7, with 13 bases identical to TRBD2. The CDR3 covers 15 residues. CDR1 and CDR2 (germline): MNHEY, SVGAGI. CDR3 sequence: CASSDSTSGRNEQYF. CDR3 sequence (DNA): TGTGCCAGCAGTGACTCGACTAGCGGGAGGAACGAGCAGTACTTC.